These 26 T cell receptor beta chains were all obtained from the same sample, sequenced in a study of control samples from healthy donors and cancer patients. Sequenced by immunoSEQ multiplex PCR; TCRdb stores in-frame clones only, minus some. The table shows about 120,000 clones, with around 94% occurring only once. Sequences were obtained from PBMCs. These receptors were collected from a man older than 75 with head and neck cancer.

This chain uses TRBV10-3 with TRBJ2-2, with 7 bases aligning to TRBD1. Germline CDR1 ENHRY, CDR2 SYGVKD. After removal of 3 bases from V and 1 base from J, the junction contained 5 bases not matched to a gene. This CDR3 has 16 residues. The CDR3 spells CAISDARGLNTGELFF. The CDR3 bases are TGTGCCATCAGTGACGCCAGGGGGTTGAACACCGGGGAGCTGTTTTTT.

The V call is TRBV19, the J call TRBJ1-2; D perhaps matches TRBD1 (6 bases). CDR1 and CDR2 from the germline V gene are LNHDA and SQIVND (reference sequence). The length of the CDR3 is 15 residues. The V gene lost 9 bases and the J gene lost 7 bases, with 24 bases spanning the gap. CDR3 sequence reads: CASSDLGGFLGGYTF. CDR3 nucleotide sequence: TGTGCCAGCAGCGATTTAGGGGGGTTTTTAGGTGGCTACACCTTC.

The chain combines TRBV29-1 with TRBJ1-2; 12 bases fit TRBD1. This CDR3 contains 14 residues. The J segment lost 7 bases and the V segment lost 8 bases, leaving 11 bases of the junction unmatched. Germline V gives CDR1 SQVTM, CDR2 ANQGSEA. The CDR3 coding sequence is TGCAGCTGTTACGGGACAGGGGGCATTCGTGGCTACACCTTC. It encodes CSCYGTGGIRGYTF.

The chain uses TRBV5-1 and TRBJ2-7, with 11 bases identical to TRBD2. The CDR3 is 16 amino acids. From germline, CDR1 is SGHRS and CDR2 YFSETQ. V trimming: 4 bases; J trimming: 4 bases; junction bases outside the gene matches: 10. CDR3 DNA sequence: TGCGCCAGCAGCGGGGTAGCGGGGGGGCGTAATTACGAGCAGTACTTC. Amino acids: CASSGVAGGRNYEQYF. Combining the CDR3 with reference TRBV5-1 and TRBJ2-7 gives the whole variable domain KAGVTQTPRYLIKTRGQQVTLSCSPISGHRSVSWYQQTPGQGLQFLFEYFSETQRNKGNFPGRFSGRQFSNSRSEMNVSTLELGDSALYLCASSGVAGGRNYEQYFGPGTRLTVT.

This sequence joins TRBV12-3 or TRBV12-4 and TRBJ2-7; D unresolved. Trimming removed 6 bases from V and 0 bases from J, with 6 bases in between. The CDR3 consists of 12 residues. CDR3 DNA sequence: TGTGCCAGCAGGGGCTTCTCCTACGAGCAGTACTTC. Residues: CASRGFSYEQYF.

The rearrangement joins TRBV25-1 to TRBJ1-2; D ambiguous. The V end lost 2 bases, the J end lost 8 bases, and 18 bases lay between the germline ends. Germline CDR1 and CDR2: MGHDK and SYGVNS. The CDR3 consists of 15 residues. CDR3 DNA: TGTGCCAGCAGTGAAATAGGGCAGGTGGCGGAGGGCTACACCTTC. Translation: CASSEIGQVAEGYTF.

The chain is built from TRBV5-4 and TRBJ1-4; tentatively, D is TRBD1 (6 bases). Germline CDR1 SGHNT, CDR2 YYREEE (reference sequence). This CDR3 contains 15 residues. Trimming shortened V by 0 bases and J by 6 bases, and 12 bases separated the two germline ends. The CDR3 DNA reads TGTGCCAGCAGCTTGGTCTCCAGGGGCGATGAAAAACTGTTTTTT. Translated: CASSLVSRGDEKLFF.

The chain links TRBV29-1 to TRBJ1-4; unclear D gene. The CDR3 sequence is 12 residues long. Trimming took off 7 bases at V and 4 bases at J, with 10 bases between the two ends. Per the germline V gene, CDR1 is SQVTM and CDR2 is ANQGSEA. CDR3 loop: CSARYLNEKLFF. The CDR3 DNA follows: TGCAGCGCGCGGTACCTTAATGAAAAACTGTTTTTT.

The chain uses TRBV19 and TRBJ2-7; D ambiguous. Per germline, CDR1 LNHDA and CDR2 SQIVND (reference sequence). The CDR3 is 15 amino acids. The V gene lost 5 bases and the J gene lost 1 base, with 15 bases spanning the gap. This CDR3 reads CASSFGVGGSYEQYF. The CDR3 nucleotides read TGTGCCAGTAGTTTTGGGGTTGGTGGATCCTACGAGCAGTACTTC.

In this sample, this clone turned up once. The chain combines TRBV6-5 with TRBJ1-1; D not resolved. Germline lookup yields CDR1 MNHEY and CDR2 SVGAGI. Trimming removed 6 bases from V and 4 bases from J, with 9 bases in between. The CDR3 totals 12 residues. This CDR3 reads CASRRVGTEAFF. The CDR3 DNA reads TGTGCCAGCAGAAGAGTGGGCACTGAAGCTTTCTTT.

This chain links TRBV7-2 with TRBJ1-1, with TRBD1 identical over 9 bases. J gave up 7 bases and V 4 bases, and 7 bases lay outside the gene matches. The CDR3 spans 14 residues. From germline, CDR1 is SGHTA and CDR2 FQGNSA. As DNA, the CDR3 is TGTGCCAGCAGCTACCGGACAGGGGAGTTTGAAGCTTTCTTT. Translation gives CASSYRTGEFEAFF. The whole variable domain, filled in from reference TRBV7-2 and TRBJ1-1, reads GAGVSQSPSNKVTEKGKDVELRCDPISGHTALYWYRQSLGQGLEFLIYFQGNSAPDKSGLPSDRFSAERTGGSVSTLTIQRTQQEDSAVYLCASSYRTGEFEAFFGQGTRLTVV.

This sequence joins TRBV5-1 and TRBJ1-4; tentatively, D is TRBD1 (6 bases). The CDR3 has 16 amino acids. The V gene lost 4 bases and the J gene lost 8 bases, with 21 bases spanning the gap. The germline V gene has CDR1 SGHRS and CDR2 YFSETQ. CDR3 sequence reads: CASSPESGALPEKLFF. CDR3 nucleotide sequence: TGCGCCAGCAGCCCCGAGTCGGGGGCGCTTCCCGAAAAACTGTTTTTT.

The genes are TRBV6-2 or TRBV6-3 and TRBJ2-1; 7 positions match TRBD2. V was pared by 6 bases and J by 12 bases, with 14 bases of the junction left unmatched. This CDR3 region has 14 residues. Germline CDR1 is MNHEY and CDR2 is SVGEGT. Written as DNA, the CDR3 is TGTGCCAGCAGCCTAAGCCGGGGGGTGGTCCGGCAGTTCTTC. Protein sequence: CASSLSRGVVRQFF.

The chain links TRBV6-2 or TRBV6-3 to TRBJ2-1; TRBD2 agrees at 12 bases. J was trimmed by 1 base and V by 2 bases; bases with no gene match: 9. The CDR3 runs 19 residues. Germline CDR1 and CDR2: MNHEY and SVGEGT. The CDR3: CASSYPSSGRATSYNEQFF. The DNA of the CDR3 is TGTGCCAGCAGTTACCCTTCTAGCGGGAGGGCCACTTCCTACAATGAGCAGTTCTTC.

The chain has TRBV7-2 and TRBJ1-1; no reliable D call. Germline V gives CDR1 SGHTA, CDR2 FQGNSA. This CDR3 has 16 amino acids. Trimming removed 1 base at V and 2 bases at J, with 14 bases between. The CDR3 DNA reads as TGTGCCAGCAGCTTAGGACTTCTCGGGATAAACACTGAAGCTTTCTTT. Translating gives CASSLGLLGINTEAFF.

The V gene is TRBV7-9, the J gene TRBJ1-4, with D unclear. The CDR3 is made up of 14 amino acids. Trimming took 4 bases from V and 8 from J, leaving 14 bases between them. The germline V gene has CDR1 SEHNR and CDR2 FQNEAQ (reference sequence). The CDR3 reads CASSSRMGGEKLFF. CDR3 DNA: TGTGCCAGCAGCTCCCGGATGGGTGGCGAAAAACTGTTTTTT.

The chain uses TRBV10-3 and TRBJ1-2; 10 bases are shared with TRBD1. The CDR3 contains 15 residues. J was trimmed by 8 bases and V by 0 bases; bases with no gene match: 6. In germline, CDR1 is ENHRY, CDR2 SYGVKD. The CDR3 reads CAISESDRGLWGYTF. CDR3 nucleotides: TGTGCCATCAGTGAGTCCGACAGGGGGCTATGGGGCTACACCTTC.

J is TRBJ1-2 and V is TRBV7-2; no clear D. This CDR3 has 14 residues. Germline CDR1 reads SGHTA; CDR2 reads FQGNSA. Trimming took off 5 bases at V and 8 bases at J, with 18 bases between the two ends. The CDR3 loop is CASSPGRWVWGYTF. CDR3 DNA sequence: TGTGCCAGCAGCCCCGGACGGTGGGTTTGGGGCTACACCTTC. The full variable domain, its missing parts supplied by reference TRBV7-2 and TRBJ1-2, is GAGVSQSPSNKVTEKGKDVELRCDPISGHTALYWYRQSLGQGLEFLIYFQGNSAPDKSGLPSDRFSAERTGGSVSTLTIQRTQQEDSAVYLCASSPGRWVWGYTFGSGTRLTVV.

The V call is TRBV6-5, the J call TRBJ1-2; tentative D call: TRBD1 (6 bases). Trimming took off 8 bases at V and 5 bases at J, with 18 bases between the two ends. The CDR3 length is 14 residues. Germline CDR1 is MNHEY and CDR2 is SVGAGI. Here the CDR3 DNA reads TGTGCCAGCCGGGAGAGGGGGGATTGGTATGGCTACACCTTC. It codes for CASRERGDWYGYTF.

The chain is built from TRBV19 and TRBJ2-2; 7 nucleotides agree with TRBD1. The CDR3 is made up of 15 amino acids. CDR1 and CDR2 from the germline V gene are LNHDA and SQIVND (reference sequence). The J segment lost 6 bases and the V segment lost 1 base, leaving 5 bases of the junction unmatched. CDR3 residues: CASSIARDRPGELFF. CDR3 nucleotides: TGTGCCAGTAGTATAGCTCGGGACAGACCCGGGGAGCTGTTTTTT.

The chain recombines TRBV5-4 with TRBJ2-5; 10 bases are a match to TRBD2. This CDR3 has 16 residues. Germline assignment: CDR1 SGHNT and CDR2 YYREEE (reference sequence). The ends lost 0 bases at V and 4 bases at J; junction bases unmatched: 6. CDR3 DNA: TGTGCCAGCAGCTTGGCAGGCTTAGCGGGGGGAGAGACCCAGTACTTC. Translation gives CASSLAGLAGGETQYF. The whole variable domain, filled in from reference TRBV5-4 and TRBJ2-5, reads ETGVTQSPTHLIKTRGQQVTLRCSSQSGHNTVSWYQQALGQGPQFIFQYYREEENGRGNFPPRFSGLQFPNYSSELNVNALELDDSALYLCASSLAGLAGGETQYFGPGTRLLVL.

As for this clone: An end of the junction does not agree with germline; a read error may underlie this. This chain connects TRBV6-1 to TRBJ1-5; D not certain. The germline V gene has CDR1 MNHNS and CDR2 SASEGT. The CDR3 has 11 residues. The CDR3 DNA reads TGTGCCAGCAGTGATAGTCTGGGAGTAAATTTT. This encodes CASSDSLGVNF.

DNA of the CDR3: TGTGCCAGCAGCTTAGGTCCAGGATCTAATCAGCCCCAGCATTTT. Translated, it gives CASSLGPGSNQPQHF. V usage is TRBV7-9 and J usage is TRBJ1-5, with D uncertain. Per germline, CDR1 SEHNR and CDR2 FQNEAQ (reference sequence). The V and J ends lost 1 base and 4 bases respectively, with 11 bases between them. The CDR3 contains 15 residues.

As concerns this clone: At one boundary the junction diverges from the germline segment, which might be a read error. The V gene is TRBV5-5, the J gene TRBJ1-4; D may be TRBD1 (5 bases). The length of the CDR3 is 16 residues. Per the germline V gene, CDR1 is SGHKS and CDR2 is YYEKEE (reference sequence). The CDR3 DNA reads TGTGCCAGCAGCTTTTCCATCCGGGGGGAAAGGCGAAAAACTGTTTTT. Its protein is CASSFSIRGERRKTVF.

The V and J genes are TRBV30 and TRBJ2-1, with 9 bases matching TRBD2. V lost 3 bases, J lost 2 bases, and 8 bases stayed unmatched. Per the germline V gene, CDR1 is GTSNPN and CDR2 is SVGIG (reference sequence). This CDR3 is built from 16 residues. The CDR3 DNA follows: TGTGCCTGGAGACGATTAGCGGGAGTCCCCTACAATGAGCAGTTCTTC. Translation gives CAWRRLAGVPYNEQFF.

The chain links TRBV2 to TRBJ1-5; D remains ambiguous. This CDR3 region has 12 residues. Looked up from germline, CDR1 is SNHLY and CDR2 is FYNNEI. The V gene lost 2 bases and the J gene lost 4 bases, with 3 bases spanning the gap. This CDR3 reads CASSERNQPQHF. In DNA form, the CDR3 reads TGTGCCAGCAGTGAAAGGAATCAGCCCCAGCATTTT.